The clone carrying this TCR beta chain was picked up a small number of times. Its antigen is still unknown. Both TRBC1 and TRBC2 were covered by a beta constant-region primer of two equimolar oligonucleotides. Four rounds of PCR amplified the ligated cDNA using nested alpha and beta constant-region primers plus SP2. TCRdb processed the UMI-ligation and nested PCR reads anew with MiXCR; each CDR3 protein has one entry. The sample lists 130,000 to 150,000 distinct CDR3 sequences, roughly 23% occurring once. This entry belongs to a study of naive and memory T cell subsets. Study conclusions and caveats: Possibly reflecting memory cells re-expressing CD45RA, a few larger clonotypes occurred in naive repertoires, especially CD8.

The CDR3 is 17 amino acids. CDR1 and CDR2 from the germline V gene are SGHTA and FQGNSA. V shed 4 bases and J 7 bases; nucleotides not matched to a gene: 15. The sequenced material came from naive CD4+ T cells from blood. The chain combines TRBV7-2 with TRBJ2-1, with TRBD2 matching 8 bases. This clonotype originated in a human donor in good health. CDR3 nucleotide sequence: TGTGCCAGCAGCTCCCGTTTCAGCGGGAGCGTAAGGAATGAGCAGTTCTTC. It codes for CASSSRFSGSVRNEQFF.